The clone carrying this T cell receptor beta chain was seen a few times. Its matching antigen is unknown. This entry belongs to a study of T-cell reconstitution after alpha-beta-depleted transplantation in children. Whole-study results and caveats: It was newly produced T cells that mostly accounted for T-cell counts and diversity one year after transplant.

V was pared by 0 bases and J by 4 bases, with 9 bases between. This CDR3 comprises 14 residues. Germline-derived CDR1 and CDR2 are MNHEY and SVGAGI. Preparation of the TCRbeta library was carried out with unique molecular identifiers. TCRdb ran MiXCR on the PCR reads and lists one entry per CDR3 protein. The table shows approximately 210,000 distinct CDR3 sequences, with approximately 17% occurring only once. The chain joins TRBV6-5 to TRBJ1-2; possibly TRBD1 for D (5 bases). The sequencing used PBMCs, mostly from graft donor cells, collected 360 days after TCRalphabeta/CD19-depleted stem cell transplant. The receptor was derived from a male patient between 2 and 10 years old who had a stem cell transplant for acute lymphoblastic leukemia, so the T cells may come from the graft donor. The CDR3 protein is CASSYSAGIYGYTF. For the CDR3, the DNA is TGTGCCAGCAGTTACTCAGCAGGGATCTATGGCTACACCTTC.